A selection of T cell receptor beta chains follows, all from one sample in a study of blood T cell repertoires in COVID-19. Sequencing used immunoSEQ multiplex PCR; TCRdb keeps in-frame clones, though not all of them. This table holds approximately 47,000 clones, approximately 90% found once. Sequencing was performed on peripheral blood. The receptor set was obtained from a woman aged 80 or older with COVID-19, enrolled during active disease. Each CDR3 is given with its conserved first and last residue. The D gene is left open where the match is weak. Part of the rows lack a size; the others show once, few, many or a class for expanded clones.

. TRBJ1-4 . TRBV4-1 TGCGCCAGTTTTTCCGATGAAAAACTGTTTTTT CASFSDEKLFF
. TRBJ2-1 TRBD1 TRBV3-1/TRBV3-2 TGTGCCAGCAGCCAGTACGGGACAGGGTTTGGGGGTGAGCAGTTCTTC CASSQYGTGFGGEQFF
. TRBJ1-6 TRBD1 TRBV3-1/TRBV3-2 TGTGCCAGCAGCCAAGTGGCAGGGGGAGATAATTCACCCCTCCACTTT CASSQVAGGDNSPLHF
many TRBJ1-1 . TRBV6-5 TGTGCCAGCAGTTCACAGGGTGAAGCTTTCTTT CASSSQGEAFF
few TRBJ1-2 . TRBV12-3/TRBV12-4 TGTGCCAGCAGTTCCGACGGGTCGTGGGGCTACACCTTC CASSSDGSWGYTF
. TRBJ2-3 TRBD1 TRBV19 TGTGCCAGTAGTATAGATCTAAACAGGGGGCGCCCAGATACGCAGTATTTT CASSIDLNRGRPDTQYF
once TRBJ2-6 . TRBV9 TGTGCCAGCAGCGTAGCTACCGGGGCTGGGGCCAACGTCCTGACTTTC CASSVATGAGANVLTF
. TRBJ1-5 . TRBV6-6 TGTGCCAGCAAACGGACAGAAAATCAGCCCCAGCATTTT CASKRTENQPQHF
. TRBJ2-1 TRBD2 TRBV24-1 TGTGCCACCAGTGCCCCTGGGGGGGGGACCTACAATGAGCAGTTCTTC CATSAPGGGTYNEQFF
. TRBJ2-7 . TRBV5-4 TGTGCCAGCAGCCGGCGGGGAATGGCCTACGAGCAGTACTTC CASSRRGMAYEQYF
. TRBJ2-5 . TRBV10-3 TGTGCCATCAGCGCCAGGGAAGAGACCCAGTACTTC CAISAREETQYF
. TRBJ1-2 . TRBV7-9 TGTGCCAGCAGTCTAGGAGGGGCATTCTATGGCTACACCTTC CASSLGGAFYGYTF
. TRBJ1-6 TRBD1 TRBV5-1 TGCGCCAGCAGCTTGACAGGGGGCGCCTATAATTCACCCCTCCACTTT CASSLTGGAYNSPLHF
. TRBJ1-5 . TRBV28 TGTGCCAGCAGTGACTCGAGAGGAACTTATAGCAATCAGCCCCAGCATTTT CASSDSRGTYSNQPQHF
few TRBJ1-4 TRBD1 TRBV19 TGTGCCAGTAGTATTGACAGGGCACGGGCTAATGAAAAACTGTTTTTT CASSIDRARANEKLFF
. TRBJ1-1 . TRBV7-8 TGTGCCAGCAGCTTAGCAGCGGACACTGAAGCTTTCTTT CASSLAADTEAFF
. TRBJ2-5 TRBD2 TRBV7-7 TGTGCTAGCAGCCCTAGCGGAGACGGAGAGACCCAGTACTTC CASSPSGDGETQYF
. TRBJ2-7 TRBD1 TRBV27 TGTGCCAGCAGTCCGGGACAGGGCTTCTACGAGCAGTACTTC CASSPGQGFYEQYF
. TRBJ1-1 TRBD1 TRBV2 TGTGCCAGCAGCGCCGGGACAGGGGACCCGAACACTGAAGCTTTCTTT CASSAGTGDPNTEAFF
. TRBJ2-7 . TRBV7-9 TGTGCCAGCAAATCCGACAGAACCTACGAGCAGTACTTC CASKSDRTYEQYF
. TRBJ2-5 TRBD1 TRBV29-1 TGCAGCGTTGCGACAGGGAAAAAGACCCAGTACTTC CSVATGKKTQYF
. TRBJ1-5 . TRBV4-2 TGTGCCAGCAGCCAAGGTACAGGTGAGCTTCAGCCCCAGCATTTT CASSQGTGELQPQHF
. TRBJ2-7 TRBD2 TRBV7-2 TGTGCCAGCAGCCTACCCCGGCGGGGGACTAGCCGTCGCTACGAGCAGTACTTC CASSLPRRGTSRRYEQYF
. TRBJ2-7 TRBD1 TRBV6-5 TGTGCCAGCAGTTTCGAACGAACAGGGGTTTACGAGCAGTACTTC CASSFERTGVYEQYF
. TRBJ1-3 TRBD1 TRBV7-9 TGTGCCAGCAGCTACCTACAGGGGGCAGACACCATATATTTT CASSYLQGADTIYF
. TRBJ1-1 TRBD1 TRBV7-6 TGTGCCAGCAGCTTAGATCTATCAATTAGATCTACCGGGACAGGGGGTAGGGAAGCTTTCTTT CASSLDLSIRSTGTGGREAFF
. TRBJ1-1 . TRBV10-3 TGTGCCACCCGGGACGGGGGGTTGAACACTGAAGCTTTCTTT CATRDGGLNTEAFF
. TRBJ2-7 . TRBV5-1 TGCGCCAGCAGCTTCCAGGACACCTACGAGCAGTACTTC CASSFQDTYEQYF
. TRBJ2-2 . TRBV27 TGTGCCAGCAGTTTATCGAGTTGGAGGGCCGGGGAGCTGTTTTTT CASSLSSWRAGELFF